The present entry profiles one T cell receptor beta chain with its context. Its antigen is unknown. At one boundary the junction diverges from the germline segment, which might be a read error. The data stem from a study of T cell responses to AZD1222 COVID-19 vaccine. General study results and limits: CD4 TCRs linked to vaccination spanned spike, dominating at 160-218 and 743-854. Donors skewed white British and female; clonal diversity was possibly underestimated. Every sample of the repertoires postdated the peak T cell response.

The CDR3 sequence is 15 residues long. The germline V gene encodes CDR1 LNHNV and CDR2 YYDKDF (reference sequence). Both about-4-week and about-12-week second-dose recipients were combined. This table comes from immunoSEQ multiplex PCR, and its TCRdb copy is limited to in-frame clones, with some not included. In the table there are roughly 120,000 clones, around 92% of which are singletons. The rearrangement links TRBV15 to TRBJ1-2; TRBD1 matches 8 bases. The TCR was taken from an adult who received the AZD1222 COVID-19 vaccine. The material sequenced was peripheral blood, taken 28 days after the second AZD1222 dose. The CDR3 sequence: CATSREAGQVYGYTF. The CDR3 DNA reads TGTGCCACCAGTAGAGAGGCGGGACAGGTCTATGGCTACACCTTC.